This T cell receptor (beta chain) was sequenced during a study of OX40 agonist ivuxolimab in advanced cancers. The wider study: Patients were dosed with the agonistic anti-OX40 (CD134) antibody ivuxolimab.

The CDR3 extends over 14 amino acids. In germline, CDR1 is LNHDA, CDR2 SQIVND (reference sequence). With 4 bases removed from V and 4 bases from J, the gap between germline ends came to 10 bases. Here immunoSEQ multiplex PCR was the method, and the copy in TCRdb shows in-frame clones only, minus some. The sample lists approximately 41,000 clones; approximately 88% were seen once. The rearrangement joins TRBV19 to TRBJ2-2; the D is unclear. The receptor was derived from an adult with an advanced solid tumor such as melanoma, head and neck, liver or kidney cancer. The sequencing here drew on CD4+ or CD8+ T cells sorted from blood, taken in a trial of the OX40 agonist ivuxolimab. The CDR3 DNA reads TGTGCCAGTAGTACCCCAGTAGGCACCGGGGAGCTGTTTTTT. Protein product: CASSTPVGTGELFF.